These T cell receptor beta chains were read from a single sample in a study of control samples from healthy donors and cancer patients. Generated by immunoSEQ multiplex PCR, the TCRdb table keeps only in-frame clones and is missing some. Of 200,000 or so clones listed, 91% were seen once; the top ten hold about 1.7%. Sequenced input: blood. All receptors derive from a man aged 30 to 45 in good health. Each CDR3 is given with its conserved first and last residue. Fields, in order: CDR3 length, D gene, V gene, clone size, J gene, CDR3 DNA, CDR3 protein. The D gene is left open where the match is weak. Part of the rows lack a size; the others show once, few, many or a class for expanded clones.

15,TRBD1,TRBV30,-,TRBJ2-1,TGTGCCTGGAGTGTCGGGACAGGGGCATACAATGAGCAGTTCTTC,CAWSVGTGAYNEQFF
14,TRBD1,TRBV6-6,-,TRBJ1-4,TGTGCCAGCAATTCCGGGACAGGGCTTGAAAAACTGTTTTTT,CASNSGTGLEKLFF
15,-,TRBV11-2,few,TRBJ2-5,TGTGCCAGCAGCTCTCGGGGGTATAGGGGGGAGACCCAGTACTTC,CASSSRGYRGETQYF
14,TRBD1,TRBV11-2,-,TRBJ1-6,TGTGCCAGCAGCTTAAGACAGGGGTATTCACCCCTCCACTTT,CASSLRQGYSPLHF
15,-,TRBV5-6,-,TRBJ1-6,TGTGCCAGCAGCTTCCGTGGCTCCTATAATTCACCCCTCCACTTT,CASSFRGSYNSPLHF
15,-,TRBV9,-,TRBJ1-2,TGTGCCAGCAGCCCCGATTACACCGCTCATTATGGCTACACCTTC,CASSPDYTAHYGYTF
19,-,TRBV6-1,once,TRBJ1-6,TGTGCCAGCAGTGAAGCTAAGGGGAGGACGTTCGCCTATAATTCACCCCTCCACTTT,CASSEAKGRTFAYNSPLHF
13,-,TRBV6-5,-,TRBJ1-2,TGTGCCAGCATGGGGGGGTTTGCCTATGGCTACACCTTC,CASMGGFAYGYTF
12,-,TRBV6-1,-,TRBJ1-5,TGTGCCAGCAGTGAAGAGGAGACGACCCAGCATTTT,CASSEEETTQHF
18,TRBD1,TRBV4-1,-,TRBJ2-3,TGCGCCAGCAGCCAAGAGACCGGGGGACAGGAGGGGGCAGATACGCAGTATTTT,CASSQETGGQEGADTQYF
10,-,TRBV12-3/TRBV12-4,-,TRBJ1-1,TGTGCCAGCACAAGCACTGAAGCTTTCTTT,CASTSTEAFF
14,-,TRBV7-2,-,TRBJ1-1,TGTGCCAGCAGCTTAGGTCTCAGTAACACTGAAGCTTTCTTT,CASSLGLSNTEAFF
15,-,TRBV7-2,-,TRBJ2-7,TGTGCCAGCAGCGGATCTCGGGCCTCACCCTACGAGCAGTACTTC,CASSGSRASPYEQYF
13,-,TRBV3-1/TRBV3-2,-,TRBJ2-7,TGTGCCAGCAGCCCTTCCGGGGGCTACGAGCAGTACTTC,CASSPSGGYEQYF
13,-,TRBV14,-,TRBJ2-1,TGTGCCAGCAGCCAAAGGGCCGGCGATGAGCAGTTCTTC,CASSQRAGDEQFF
13,-,TRBV11-2,-,TRBJ1-2,TGTGCCAGCAGCTCGACGGGATACTATGGCTACACCTTC,CASSSTGYYGYTF
14,TRBD1,TRBV6-5,once,TRBJ1-4,TGTGCCAGTCTTGGCGGGACAGGGAATGAAAAACTGTTTTTT,CASLGGTGNEKLFF
15,-,TRBV28,once,TRBJ1-2,TGTGCCAGCAGTTCAGGGGCCAGCGGGGGGCACGGCTACACCTTC,CASSSGASGGHGYTF
15,-,TRBV11-2,-,TRBJ2-2,TGTGCCAGCAGCTTAGGGACGTCGAACACCGGGGAGCTGTTTTTT,CASSLGTSNTGELFF
17,TRBD1,TRBV28,-,TRBJ1-5,TGTGCCAGCAGTTTTGAGAGACAGGGCCGAAGCAATCAGCCCCAGCATTTT,CASSFERQGRSNQPQHF
15,TRBD1,TRBV4-1,-,TRBJ1-2,TGCGCCAGCAGCCAAAACAAGGGACAGGGGTTTGGCTACACCTTC,CASSQNKGQGFGYTF
13,TRBD1,TRBV29-1,-,TRBJ2-5,TGCAGCACGCGGCAGGGGGCTGGGGAGACCCAGTACTTC,CSTRQGAGETQYF
17,-,TRBV30,once,TRBJ2-4,TGTGCCTGGAGTTACCCCTCAGATCGGGAAGCCAAAAACATTCAGTACTTC,CAWSYPSDREAKNIQYF
17,TRBD1,TRBV4-1,-,TRBJ2-3,TGCGCCAGCAGCCGACACGGACAGGGGGCGCTCACAGATACGCAGTATTTT,CASSRHGQGALTDTQYF
15,-,TRBV6-1,-,TRBJ1-3,TGTGCCAGCAGTGAAATTCCCCCCTCTGGAAACACCATATATTTT,CASSEIPPSGNTIYF
14,-,TRBV9,-,TRBJ2-2,TGTGCCAGCAGCGTCCAGACAGGCACCGGGGAGCTGTTTTTT,CASSVQTGTGELFF
16,-,TRBV27,-,TRBJ1-6,TGTGCCAGCAGTTTGGGGGCGGGACGGATTAATTCACCCCTCCACTTT,CASSLGAGRINSPLHF
15,-,TRBV27,-,TRBJ2-7,TGTGCCAGCAGTTTATTTTATGCAACAGAATACGAGCAGTACTTC,CASSLFYATEYEQYF
14,-,TRBV27,-,TRBJ2-3,TGTGCCAGCAGTTTTGGCACCCCGGGAGATACGCAGTATTTT,CASSFGTPGDTQYF
15,TRBD1,TRBV2,-,TRBJ1-1,TGTGCCAGGCCCGCAGGGGGGAGTCGGAACACTGAAGCTTTCTTT,CARPAGGSRNTEAFF
13,-,TRBV5-6,-,TRBJ2-5,TGTGCCAGCAGCCCTGAGGGGCTCGAGACCCAGTACTTC,CASSPEGLETQYF
14,TRBD1,TRBV6-5,-,TRBJ1-1,TGTGCCAGCAGTTACTCGAGTCCGACAGGGGGAGCTTTCTTT,CASSYSSPTGGAFF
14,-,TRBV4-2,-,TRBJ2-1,TGTGCCAGCAGCCAAGAACTCCTAGCCAATGAGCAGTTCTTC,CASSQELLANEQFF
14,-,TRBV5-1,-,TRBJ2-7,TGCGCCAGCAACCCCGACGGGCTCTCCTACGAGCAGTACTTC,CASNPDGLSYEQYF
14,-,TRBV24-1,-,TRBJ2-1,TGTGCCACCAGTGCGGCACCTCTAAACAATGAGCAGTTCTTC,CATSAAPLNNEQFF
15,-,TRBV5-6,-,TRBJ2-1,TGTGCCAGCAGCTTTGACGAGGCCCCGTACAATGAGCAGTTCTTC,CASSFDEAPYNEQFF
18,TRBD2,TRBV10-3,few,TRBJ2-3,TGTGCCATCAGCCCGGGACTAGCGGGGCTACATGGCACAGATACGCAGTATTTT,CAISPGLAGLHGTDTQYF